This TCR beta chain came from a study of T cell responses to AZD1222 COVID-19 vaccine. The data were produced by immunoSEQ multiplex PCR, yet TCRdb's version contains in-frame clones alone and is incomplete. Here the sample spans about 130,000 clones, roughly 93% being singletons. Comments on this clone: What it binds is unknown.

General study findings and limits: All repertoire sampling was performed exclusively after the peak T cell response. When two AZD1222 doses had been given, Spike-specific TCR breadth and depth rose. Females made up more of the donors, who were largely white British, and clonal diversity may have come out too low.

Looked up from germline, CDR1 is LGHNA and CDR2 is YSLEER. The length of the CDR3 is 13 residues. Trimming took off 1 base at V and 2 bases at J, with 5 bases between the two ends. The sequence derives from an adult in good health. This specimen was peripheral blood, taken on day 0 of AZD1222 vaccination. This chain joins TRBV4-3 and TRBJ1-1, with D hard to call. The CDR3 protein is CASSQGPNTEAFF. The CDR3 nucleotides read TGCGCCAGCAGCCAAGGACCCAACACTGAAGCTTTCTTT.